This T cell receptor (beta chain) was sequenced during a study of T cells in Graves' hyperthyroidism and ophthalmopathy. General study results and limits: Most thyroid clonotypes expanded above 0.001 were also detected in blood.

The V gene lost 4 bases and the J gene lost 8 bases, with 12 bases spanning the gap. This CDR3 has 13 amino acids. Germline-derived CDR1 and CDR2 are SGHTA and FQGNSA. As for this clonotype: Its antigen is not known.

From RNA transcripts, TCR beta CDR3 regions were amplified. RT-PCR in the first round (using the HTBI primer set) targeted the TCR CDR3. In TCRdb, the multiplex PCR reads were re-called with MiXCR into one record per CDR3 protein. This sample has 350,000 to 450,000 distinct CDR3 sequences, with 17% found just once. Based on clinical symptoms, serum thyroxine and TRAb, thyroid ultrasound and orbital computed tomography, diagnoses were reached. The sequence was obtained from a woman under 40 with Graves' hyperthyroidism that later progressed to Graves' ophthalmopathy. The chain joins TRBV7-2 to TRBJ2-1, with D hard to call. The sample consisted of blood. CDR3 nucleotides: TGTGCCAGCAGCTCCAGCGAGTCTTATGAGCAGTTCTTC. Its translation is CASSSSESYEQFF. Full variable domain (rest looked up from reference TRBV7-2 and TRBJ2-1): GAGVSQSPSNKVTEKGKDVELRCDPISGHTALYWYRQSLGQGLEFLIYFQGNSAPDKSGLPSDRFSAERTGGSVSTLTIQRTQQEDSAVYLCASSSSESYEQFFGPGTRLTVL.